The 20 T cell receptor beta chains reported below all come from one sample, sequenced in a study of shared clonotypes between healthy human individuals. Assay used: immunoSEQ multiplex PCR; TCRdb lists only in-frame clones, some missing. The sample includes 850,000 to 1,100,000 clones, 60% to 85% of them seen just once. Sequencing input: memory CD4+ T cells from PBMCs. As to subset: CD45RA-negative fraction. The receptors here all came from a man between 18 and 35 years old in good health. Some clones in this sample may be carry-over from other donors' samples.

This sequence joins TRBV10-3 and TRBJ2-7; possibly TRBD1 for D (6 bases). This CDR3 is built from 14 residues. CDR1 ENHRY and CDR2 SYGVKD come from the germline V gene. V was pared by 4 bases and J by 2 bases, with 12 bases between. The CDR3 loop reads CAISARQEPYEQYF. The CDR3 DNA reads TGTGCCATCAGTGCGAGACAGGAACCCTACGAGCAGTACTTC.

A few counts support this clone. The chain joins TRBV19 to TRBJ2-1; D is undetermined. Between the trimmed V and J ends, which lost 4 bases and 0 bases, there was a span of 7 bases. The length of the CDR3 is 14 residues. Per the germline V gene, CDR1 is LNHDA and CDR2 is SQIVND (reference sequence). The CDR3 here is CASSTLGSYNEQFF. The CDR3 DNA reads TGTGCCAGTAGTACCCTCGGCTCCTACAATGAGCAGTTCTTC. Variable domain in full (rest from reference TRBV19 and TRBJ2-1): DGGITQSPKYLFRKEGQNVTLSCEQNLNHDAMYWYRQDPGQGLRLIYYSQIVNDFQKGDIAEGYSVSREKKESFPLTVTSAQKNPTAFYLCASSTLGSYNEQFFGPGTRLTVL.

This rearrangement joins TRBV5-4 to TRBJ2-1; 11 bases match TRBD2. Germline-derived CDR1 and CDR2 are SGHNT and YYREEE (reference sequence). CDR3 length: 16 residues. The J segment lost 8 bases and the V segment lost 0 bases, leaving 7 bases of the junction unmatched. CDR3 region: CASSLGSSGRIDEQFF. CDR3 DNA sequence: TGTGCCAGCAGCTTGGGTTCTAGCGGGAGGATCGATGAGCAGTTCTTC.

CDR3 in DNA: TGTGCCAGTGGACAGGAGTCAGGGTCACCCCTCCACTTT. Translated: CASGQESGSPLHF. The chain couples TRBV6-6 to TRBJ1-6; 7 positions match TRBD1. V shed 9 bases and J 10 bases; nucleotides not matched to a gene: 9. The CDR3 loop spans 13 amino acids. Germline CDR1 reads MNHNY; CDR2 reads SVGAGI (reference sequence).

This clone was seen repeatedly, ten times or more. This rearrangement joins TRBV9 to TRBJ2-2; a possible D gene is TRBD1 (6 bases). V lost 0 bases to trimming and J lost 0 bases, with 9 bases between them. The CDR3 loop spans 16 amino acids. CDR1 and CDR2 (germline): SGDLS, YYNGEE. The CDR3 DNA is TGTGCCAGCAGCGTAGGGGCAGGGGCGAACACCGGGGAGCTGTTTTTT. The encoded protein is CASSVGAGANTGELFF. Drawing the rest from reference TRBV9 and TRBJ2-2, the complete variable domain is DSGVTQTPKHLITATGQRVTLRCSPRSGDLSVYWYQQSLDQGLQFLIQYYNGEERAKGNILERFSAQQFPDLHSELNLSSLELGDSALYFCASSVGAGANTGELFFGEGSRLTVL.

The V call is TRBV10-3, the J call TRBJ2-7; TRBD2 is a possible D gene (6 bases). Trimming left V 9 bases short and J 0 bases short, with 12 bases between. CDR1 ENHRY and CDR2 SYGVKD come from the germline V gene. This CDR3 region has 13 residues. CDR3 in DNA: TGTGCCATGGGACTGGGGGACTCCTACGAGCAGTACTTC. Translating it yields CAMGLGDSYEQYF.

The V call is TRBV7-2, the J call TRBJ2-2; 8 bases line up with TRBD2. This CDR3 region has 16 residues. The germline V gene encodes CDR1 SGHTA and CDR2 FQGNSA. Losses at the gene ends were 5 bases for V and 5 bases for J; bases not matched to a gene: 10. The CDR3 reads CASSPPGGRETGELFF. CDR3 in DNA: TGTGCCAGCAGCCCTCCGGGGGGGAGAGAGACCGGGGAGCTGTTTTTT.

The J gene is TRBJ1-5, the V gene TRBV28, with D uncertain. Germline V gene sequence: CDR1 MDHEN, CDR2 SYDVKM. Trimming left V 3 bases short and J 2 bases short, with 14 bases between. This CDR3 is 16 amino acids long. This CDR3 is CASSFSVSSGNQPQHF. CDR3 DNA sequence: TGTGCCAGCAGTTTTTCTGTTTCGAGCGGCAATCAGCCCCAGCATTTT.

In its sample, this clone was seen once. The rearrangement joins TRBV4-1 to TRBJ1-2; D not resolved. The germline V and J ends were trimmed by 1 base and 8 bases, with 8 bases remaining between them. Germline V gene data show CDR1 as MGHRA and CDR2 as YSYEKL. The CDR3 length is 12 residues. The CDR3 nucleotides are TGCGCCAGCAGCCAAGGTGGGATAGGCTACACCTTC. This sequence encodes CASSQGGIGYTF.

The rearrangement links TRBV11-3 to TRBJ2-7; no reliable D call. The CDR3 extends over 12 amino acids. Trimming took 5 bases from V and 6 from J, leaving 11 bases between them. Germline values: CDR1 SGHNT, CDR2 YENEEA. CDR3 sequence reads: CASSPRAGEQYF. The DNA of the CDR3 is TGTGCCAGCAGCCCTAGGGCCGGCGAGCAGTACTTC.

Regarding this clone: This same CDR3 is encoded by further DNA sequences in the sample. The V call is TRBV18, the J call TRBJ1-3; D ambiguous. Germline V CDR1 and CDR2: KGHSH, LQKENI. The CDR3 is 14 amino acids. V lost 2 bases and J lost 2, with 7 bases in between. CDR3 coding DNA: TGTGCCAGCTCACCAGGGGTTACTGGAAACACCATATATTTT. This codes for CASSPGVTGNTIYF.

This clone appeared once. The CDR3 sequence: CASSRSTDTQYF. CDR3 nucleotides: TGTGCCAGCAGCAGAAGCACAGATACGCAGTATTTT. This sequence joins TRBV21-1 and TRBJ2-3. TRBV21-1 is shown as a pseudogene. This CDR3 spans 12 amino acids.

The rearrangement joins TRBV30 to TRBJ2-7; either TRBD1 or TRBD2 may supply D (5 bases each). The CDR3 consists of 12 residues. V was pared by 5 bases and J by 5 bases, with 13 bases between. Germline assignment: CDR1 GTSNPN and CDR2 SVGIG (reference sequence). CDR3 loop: CAWSAGSHEQYF. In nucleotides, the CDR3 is TGTGCCTGGTCGGCAGGGAGCCACGAGCAGTACTTC. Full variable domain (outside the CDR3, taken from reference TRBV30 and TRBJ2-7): SQTIHQWPATLVQPVGSPLSLECTVEGTSNPNLYWYRQAAGRGLQLLFYSVGIGQISSEVPQNLSASRPQDRQFILSSKKLLLSDSGFYLCAWSAGSHEQYFGPGTRLTVT.

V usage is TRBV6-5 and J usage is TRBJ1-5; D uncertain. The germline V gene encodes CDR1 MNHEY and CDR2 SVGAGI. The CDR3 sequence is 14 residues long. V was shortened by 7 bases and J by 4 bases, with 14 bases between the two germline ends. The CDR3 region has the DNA TGTGCCAGCAAAGGGAGCGTAGGGAATCAGCCCCAGCATTTT. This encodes CASKGSVGNQPQHF.

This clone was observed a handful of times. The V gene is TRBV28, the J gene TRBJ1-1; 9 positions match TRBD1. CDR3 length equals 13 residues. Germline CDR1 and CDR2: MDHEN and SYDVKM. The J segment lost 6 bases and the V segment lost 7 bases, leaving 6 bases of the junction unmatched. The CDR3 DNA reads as TGTGCCAGCAAGACAGGGGGTTACTCTGAAGCTTTCTTT. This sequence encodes CASKTGGYSEAFF.

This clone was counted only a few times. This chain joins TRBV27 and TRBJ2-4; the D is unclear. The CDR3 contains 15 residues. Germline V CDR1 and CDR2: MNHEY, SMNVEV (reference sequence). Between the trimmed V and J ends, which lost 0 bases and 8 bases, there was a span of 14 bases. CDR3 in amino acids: CASSLSPPISHIQYF. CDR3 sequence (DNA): TGTGCCAGCAGTTTATCCCCCCCGATTAGTCACATTCAGTACTTC.

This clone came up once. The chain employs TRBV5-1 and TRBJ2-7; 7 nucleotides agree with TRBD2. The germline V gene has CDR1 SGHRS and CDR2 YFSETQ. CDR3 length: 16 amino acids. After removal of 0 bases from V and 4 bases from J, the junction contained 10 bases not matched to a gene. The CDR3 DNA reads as TGCGCCAGCAGCTTGGGGCCGCGGGAGCTAGCTTACGAGCAGTACTTC. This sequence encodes CASSLGPRELAYEQYF.

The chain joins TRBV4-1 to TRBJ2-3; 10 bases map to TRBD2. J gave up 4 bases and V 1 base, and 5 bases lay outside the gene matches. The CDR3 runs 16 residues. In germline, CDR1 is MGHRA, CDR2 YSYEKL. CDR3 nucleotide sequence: TGCGCCAGCAGCCAAGGCCTAGCGGGAGTCTCAGATACGCAGTATTTT. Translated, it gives CASSQGLAGVSDTQYF.

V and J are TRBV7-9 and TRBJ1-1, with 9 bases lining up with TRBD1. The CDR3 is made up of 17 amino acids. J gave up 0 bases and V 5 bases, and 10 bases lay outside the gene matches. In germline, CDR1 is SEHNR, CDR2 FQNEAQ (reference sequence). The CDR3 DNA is TGTGCCAGCAGCGACACAAACAGGGGGCATGTGAACACTGAAGCTTTCTTT. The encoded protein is CASSDTNRGHVNTEAFF.

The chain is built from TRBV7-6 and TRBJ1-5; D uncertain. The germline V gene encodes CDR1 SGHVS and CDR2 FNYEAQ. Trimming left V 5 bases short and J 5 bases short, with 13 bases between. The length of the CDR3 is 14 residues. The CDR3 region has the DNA TGTGCCAGCAGCGAGGGTTTAAGGGATCAGCCCCAGCATTTT. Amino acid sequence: CASSEGLRDQPQHF.